This is a list of T cell receptor beta chains from one sample in a study of T-cell memory formation after mild COVID-19. TCRdb reprocessed the 5' RACE reads with MiXCR, giving one entry per CDR3 protein. The sample has 200,000 to 250,000 distinct CDR3 sequences, about 27% seen once; the top ten hold about an eighth. Sequences were obtained from PBMCs or a T cell subset sorted from them (not recorded which). These receptors were obtained from an adult woman who had mild COVID-19 (a few samples of this study predate the infection). Cell type and time point are not known. Each CDR3 is given with its conserved first and last residue. The D gene is left open where the match is weak. Rows give clone size only sometimes, using once, few, many, or a class for an expanded clone.

CDR3 protein: CASSLKTGTGLRTGELFF
CDR3 DNA: TGTGCCAGCAGCCTCAAGACCGGGACAGGTTTGCGAACCGGGGAGCTGTTTTTT
D gene: TRBD1
V gene: TRBV11-2
J gene: TRBJ2-2
clone size: -

CDR3 protein: CSVGGQGADTQYF
CDR3 DNA: TGCAGCGTTGGGGGACAGGGTGCAGATACGCAGTATTTT
D gene: TRBD1
V gene: TRBV29-1
J gene: TRBJ2-3
clone size: few

CDR3 protein: CASSRGGQGYEQYF
CDR3 DNA: TGTGCCAGCAGTCGAGGTGGACAGGGGTACGAGCAGTACTTC
D gene: TRBD1
V gene: TRBV6-2/TRBV6-3
J gene: TRBJ2-7
clone size: -

CDR3 protein: CASNRDFTEAFF
CDR3 DNA: TGTGCCAGCAATAGGGATTTTACTGAAGCTTTCTTT
D gene: -
V gene: TRBV2
J gene: TRBJ1-1
clone size: -

CDR3 protein: CASSQEGTDTQYF
CDR3 DNA: TGCGCCAGCAGCCAAGAAGGAACAGATACGCAGTATTTT
D gene: -
V gene: TRBV4-1
J gene: TRBJ2-3
clone size: -

CDR3 protein: CASSPTGLAREQFF
CDR3 DNA: TGTGCCAGCAGCCCTACCGGACTCGCACGTGAGCAGTTCTTC
D gene: -
V gene: TRBV11-3
J gene: TRBJ2-1
clone size: few

CDR3 protein: CASSKALSSRTNTDTQYF
CDR3 DNA: TGTGCCAGCAGCAAAGCGCTGTCTAGCCGAACCAACACAGATACGCAGTATTTT
D gene: -
V gene: TRBV21-1
J gene: TRBJ2-3
clone size: once

CDR3 protein: CASSPRGSYRLQETQYF
CDR3 DNA: TGTGCCAGCAGCCCAAGAGGTTCGTATAGGCTGCAAGAGACCCAGTACTTC
D gene: -
V gene: TRBV7-9
J gene: TRBJ2-5
clone size: many

CDR3 protein: CASSLKASGSNEQFF
CDR3 DNA: TGTGCCAGCAGCTTAAAGGCTAGCGGGAGCAATGAGCAGTTCTTC
D gene: TRBD2
V gene: TRBV7-2
J gene: TRBJ2-1
clone size: few

CDR3 protein: CASSLGGGSGNEKLFF
CDR3 DNA: TGTGCCAGCAGTTTAGGAGGGGGCAGTGGAAATGAAAAACTGTTTTTT
D gene: TRBD1
V gene: TRBV12-3/TRBV12-4
J gene: TRBJ1-4
clone size: once

CDR3 protein: CASSLAGQGETQYF
CDR3 DNA: TGTGCCAGCAGCTTAGCTGGTCAGGGAGAGACCCAGTACTTC
D gene: -
V gene: TRBV7-2
J gene: TRBJ2-5
clone size: -

CDR3 protein: CASSLAPLSSGELFF
CDR3 DNA: TGTGCCAGCAGCTTAGCCCCACTTAGCTCCGGGGAGCTGTTTTTT
D gene: -
V gene: TRBV7-2
J gene: TRBJ2-2
clone size: -

CDR3 protein: CASRRIAGGGSYEQYF
CDR3 DNA: TGTGCCAGCAGGAGAATAGCGGGAGGGGGATCCTACGAGCAGTACTTC
D gene: TRBD2
V gene: TRBV6-2/TRBV6-3
J gene: TRBJ2-7
clone size: once

CDR3 protein: CASSQTTGSAYEQYF
CDR3 DNA: TGTGCCAGCAGCCAAACGACAGGGTCCGCCTACGAGCAGTACTTC
D gene: TRBD1
V gene: TRBV9
J gene: TRBJ2-7
clone size: few

CDR3 protein: CASSLGSRETQYF
CDR3 DNA: TGTGCCAGCAGCTTAGGCTCCAGGGAGACCCAGTACTTC
D gene: -
V gene: TRBV7-2
J gene: TRBJ2-5
clone size: few

CDR3 protein: CASSLGAGQYF
CDR3 DNA: TGTGCCAGCAGTTTAGGGGCTGGGCAGTACTTC
D gene: -
V gene: TRBV28
J gene: TRBJ2-7
clone size: -

CDR3 protein: CASSLAAGKNIQYF
CDR3 DNA: TGTGCCAGCAGTTTAGCAGCGGGCAAAAACATTCAGTACTTC
D gene: -
V gene: TRBV12-3/TRBV12-4
J gene: TRBJ2-4
clone size: -

CDR3 protein: CASSRGDYNEQFF
CDR3 DNA: TGTGCCAGCAGCCGGGGGGACTACAATGAGCAGTTCTTC
D gene: TRBD2
V gene: TRBV2
J gene: TRBJ2-1
clone size: few

CDR3 protein: CSVDTGTGNTGELFF
CDR3 DNA: TGCAGCGTAGACACCGGGACAGGGAACACCGGGGAGCTGTTTTTT
D gene: TRBD1
V gene: TRBV29-1
J gene: TRBJ2-2
clone size: -

CDR3 protein: CASRLDLRWDEQYF
CDR3 DNA: TGTGCCAGCAGATTGGACCTTAGGTGGGACGAGCAGTACTTC
D gene: -
V gene: TRBV6-5
J gene: TRBJ2-7
clone size: -

CDR3 protein: CATSRGNEAFF
CDR3 DNA: TGTGCCACCAGTAGGGGGAACGAAGCTTTCTTT
D gene: -
V gene: TRBV24-1
J gene: TRBJ1-1
clone size: few

CDR3 protein: CATSRETNRESEAFF
CDR3 DNA: TGTGCCACCAGCAGAGAAACAAACCGGGAGTCTGAAGCTTTCTTT
D gene: -
V gene: TRBV15
J gene: TRBJ1-1
clone size: few

CDR3 protein: CASSGPGLRFF
CDR3 DNA: TGTGCCAGCAGTGGACCGGGTCTACGGTTCTTC
D gene: -
V gene: TRBV6-2/TRBV6-3
J gene: TRBJ2-1
clone size: few

CDR3 protein: CASSVRLGAGVPDTQYF
CDR3 DNA: TGTGCCAGCAGCGTACGCCTTGGAGCGGGAGTTCCAGATACGCAGTATTTT
D gene: TRBD2
V gene: TRBV9
J gene: TRBJ2-3
clone size: few

CDR3 protein: CASSVEGPGSETEAFF
CDR3 DNA: TGTGCCAGCAGCGTAGAAGGGCCGGGGTCGGAAACTGAAGCTTTCTTT
D gene: -
V gene: TRBV9
J gene: TRBJ1-1
clone size: -

CDR3 protein: CASSVGDRVEQYF
CDR3 DNA: TGTGCCAGCAGTGTAGGGGACAGGGTCGAGCAGTACTTC
D gene: TRBD1
V gene: TRBV25-1
J gene: TRBJ2-7
clone size: -

CDR3 protein: CASSFTGTGGGKTQYF
CDR3 DNA: TGTGCCAGCAGCTTTACCGGGACAGGGGGCGGGAAGACCCAGTACTTC
D gene: TRBD1
V gene: TRBV7-9
J gene: TRBJ2-5
clone size: few

CDR3 protein: CASSFGRYNSPLHF
CDR3 DNA: TGTGCCAGCAGCTTCGGGCGGTATAATTCACCCCTCCACTTT
D gene: -
V gene: TRBV7-8
J gene: TRBJ1-6
clone size: few

CDR3 protein: CASSQWTVSNQPQHF
CDR3 DNA: TGCGCCAGCAGCCAGTGGACAGTCTCCAATCAGCCCCAGCATTTT
D gene: -
V gene: TRBV4-1
J gene: TRBJ1-5
clone size: -

CDR3 protein: CAWSSGFNSNQPQHF
CDR3 DNA: TGTGCCTGGAGTTCAGGGTTTAATAGCAATCAGCCCCAGCATTTT
D gene: -
V gene: TRBV30
J gene: TRBJ1-5
clone size: few

CDR3 protein: CASRASGGRRDTQYF
CDR3 DNA: TGTGCCAGCAGGGCATCTGGGGGGAGGAGAGATACGCAGTATTTT
D gene: -
V gene: TRBV12-3/TRBV12-4
J gene: TRBJ2-3
clone size: -

CDR3 protein: CASSVSSGTEVYGYTF
CDR3 DNA: TGTGCCAGCAGCGTAAGCTCCGGGACTGAGGTCTATGGCTACACCTTC
D gene: -
V gene: TRBV7-9
J gene: TRBJ1-2
clone size: few

CDR3 protein: CASSLSGRSSYEQYF
CDR3 DNA: TGCGCCAGCAGCTTGTCAGGACGGAGCTCCTACGAGCAGTACTTC
D gene: -
V gene: TRBV5-1
J gene: TRBJ2-7
clone size: few

CDR3 protein: CSAREWAIQSYEQYF
CDR3 DNA: TGCAGTGCTAGGGAGTGGGCAATCCAATCCTACGAGCAGTACTTC
D gene: -
V gene: TRBV20-1
J gene: TRBJ2-7
clone size: -

CDR3 protein: CASSHRLDQPQHF
CDR3 DNA: TGTGCCAGCAGCCACAGATTAGATCAGCCCCAGCATTTT
D gene: -
V gene: TRBV3-1
J gene: TRBJ1-5
clone size: few

CDR3 protein: CASSTSRQDPSTDTQYF
CDR3 DNA: TGTGCCAGTAGTACTTCGAGACAGGACCCGAGCACAGATACGCAGTATTTT
D gene: -
V gene: TRBV19
J gene: TRBJ2-3
clone size: -

CDR3 protein: CASSQDLVVTDTQYF
CDR3 DNA: TGTGCCAGCAGCCAAGATTTGGTAGTTACAGATACGCAGTATTTT
D gene: -
V gene: TRBV3-1
J gene: TRBJ2-3
clone size: -

CDR3 protein: CASSYSGRAKNIQYF
CDR3 DNA: TGTGCCAGCAGTTACTCCGGTCGAGCCAAAAACATTCAGTACTTC
D gene: -
V gene: TRBV6-2/TRBV6-3
J gene: TRBJ2-4
clone size: few

CDR3 protein: CASSLGTGSSAKNIQYF
CDR3 DNA: TGCGCCAGCAGCTTGGGGACGGGATCCTCAGCCAAAAACATTCAGTACTTC
D gene: -
V gene: TRBV5-1
J gene: TRBJ2-4
clone size: -

CDR3 protein: CASSYSKPIAYEQYF
CDR3 DNA: TGTGCCAGCAGTTACTCGAAGCCTATAGCCTACGAGCAGTACTTC
D gene: -
V gene: TRBV6-6
J gene: TRBJ2-7
clone size: few

CDR3 protein: CASSFDPGQGLGGYTF
CDR3 DNA: TGTGCCAGCAGCTTTGACCCGGGACAGGGGCTGGGCGGCTACACCTTC
D gene: TRBD1
V gene: TRBV7-6
J gene: TRBJ1-2
clone size: -

CDR3 protein: CASSVAEGTEAFF
CDR3 DNA: TGTGCCAGCAGCGTAGCTGAAGGGACTGAAGCTTTCTTT
D gene: -
V gene: TRBV9
J gene: TRBJ1-1
clone size: few

CDR3 protein: CASSFLNQPQHF
CDR3 DNA: TGTGCCAGCAGTTTTCTGAATCAGCCCCAGCATTTT
D gene: -
V gene: TRBV27
J gene: TRBJ1-5
clone size: few

CDR3 protein: CATSDWIAGASDTQYF
CDR3 DNA: TGTGCCACCAGTGACTGGATAGCGGGAGCATCAGATACGCAGTATTTT
D gene: TRBD2
V gene: TRBV24-1
J gene: TRBJ2-3
clone size: few

CDR3 protein: CASSVEGYATGELFF
CDR3 DNA: TGTGCCAGCAGCGTAGAGGGGTATGCCACCGGGGAGCTGTTTTTT
D gene: -
V gene: TRBV9
J gene: TRBJ2-2
clone size: -

CDR3 protein: CASSQARTSGSTDTQYF
CDR3 DNA: TGCGCCAGCAGCCAAGCCAGGACTAGCGGAAGCACAGATACGCAGTATTTT
D gene: TRBD2
V gene: TRBV4-3
J gene: TRBJ2-3
clone size: -

CDR3 protein: CSAGEIAYEQYF
CDR3 DNA: TGCAGCGCTGGGGAAATTGCCTACGAGCAGTACTTC
D gene: -
V gene: TRBV29-1
J gene: TRBJ2-7
clone size: -

CDR3 protein: CASSSDQSYEQYF
CDR3 DNA: TGCGCCAGCAGCTCGGACCAAAGCTACGAGCAGTACTTC
D gene: -
V gene: TRBV5-1
J gene: TRBJ2-7
clone size: few

CDR3 protein: CATRDSVSRGTEAFF
CDR3 DNA: TGTGCCACCCGGGACAGCGTTTCGAGGGGCACTGAAGCTTTCTTT
D gene: TRBD1
V gene: TRBV10-3
J gene: TRBJ1-1
clone size: -

CDR3 protein: CASSFGTGEPDNQPQHF
CDR3 DNA: TGCGCCAGCAGCTTTGGGACAGGGGAACCCGACAATCAGCCCCAGCATTTT
D gene: TRBD1
V gene: TRBV5-1
J gene: TRBJ1-5
clone size: -

CDR3 protein: CATSRDHTGTGGAYGYTF
CDR3 DNA: TGTGCCACCAGCAGAGATCATACCGGGACAGGGGGCGCGTATGGCTACACCTTC
D gene: TRBD1
V gene: TRBV15
J gene: TRBJ1-2
clone size: -

CDR3 protein: CASTYDRNTGELFF
CDR3 DNA: TGTGCCAGCACCTACGACAGGAACACCGGGGAGCTGTTTTTT
D gene: -
V gene: TRBV12-3/TRBV12-4
J gene: TRBJ2-2
clone size: few

CDR3 protein: CASSEATGAGANVLTF
CDR3 DNA: TGTGCCAGCAGTGAAGCAACAGGGGCTGGGGCCAACGTCCTGACTTTC
D gene: TRBD1
V gene: TRBV6-1
J gene: TRBJ2-6
clone size: -

CDR3 protein: CASSFVRTAIGYTF
CDR3 DNA: TGTGCCAGCAGTTTTGTCCGGACTGCAATCGGCTACACCTTC
D gene: -
V gene: TRBV6-2/TRBV6-3
J gene: TRBJ1-2
clone size: few

CDR3 protein: CASSPRTDRPYGYTF
CDR3 DNA: TGCGCCAGCAGCCCAAGGACAGACCGTCCCTATGGCTACACCTTC
D gene: -
V gene: TRBV5-1
J gene: TRBJ1-2
clone size: few